Sequencing of this T cell receptor (beta chain) was carried out in a study of OX40 agonist ivuxolimab in advanced cancers. The ends lost 5 bases at V and 0 bases at J; junction bases unmatched: 6. This CDR3 contains 16 residues. Germline CDR1 reads SEHNR; CDR2 reads FQNEAQ (reference sequence). Only in-frame clones appear in the TCRdb table, and some are missing; sequencing was by immunoSEQ multiplex PCR. The sample lists roughly 5,100 clones, 66% occurring once. The TCR originated in an adult with an advanced solid tumor such as melanoma, head and neck, liver or kidney cancer. This material consisted of CD4+ or CD8+ T cells sorted from blood, taken in a trial of the OX40 agonist ivuxolimab. This sequence joins TRBV7-9 and TRBJ2-4; 8 positions agree with TRBD1. The CDR3 coding sequence is TGTGCCAGCAGCCAAAGGACAGGGCAAGCCAAAAACATTCAGTACTTC. Translation: CASSQRTGQAKNIQYF.